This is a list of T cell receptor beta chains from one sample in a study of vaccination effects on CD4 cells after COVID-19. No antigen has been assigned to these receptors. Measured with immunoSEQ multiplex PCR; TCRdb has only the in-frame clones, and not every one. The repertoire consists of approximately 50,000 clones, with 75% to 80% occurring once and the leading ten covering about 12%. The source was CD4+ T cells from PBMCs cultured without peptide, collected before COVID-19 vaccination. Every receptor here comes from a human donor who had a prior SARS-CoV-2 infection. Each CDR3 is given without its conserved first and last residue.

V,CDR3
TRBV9,ASSVALAGDTDTQY
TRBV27,ASSLRPYSPGGKAGGDTQY
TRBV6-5,ASSYGGLYSGNTIY
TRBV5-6,ASSLVTSGVGTQY
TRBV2,ASSRNGPYNEQF
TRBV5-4,ASSSSSRLGRNTGELF
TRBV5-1,ASTLGGAYYGYT
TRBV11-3,ASSFRAGGETQY
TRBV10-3,AISPNSYEQY
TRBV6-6,ASSPTGGYEQY
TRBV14,ASSPPMTQH
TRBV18,ASSSEGGYSYEQY
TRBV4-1,ASSQGPLKETQY
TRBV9,ASSVGPSRVYEQY
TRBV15,ATSRDSTDTQY
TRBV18,ASSKDRGNQPQH
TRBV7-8,ASSLVSGGGYGYT
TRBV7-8,ASSLLAGVSPLH
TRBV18,ASSRTGGFGETQY
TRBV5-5,ASSPSGVYQETQY
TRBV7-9,ASSPRGLSWEQY
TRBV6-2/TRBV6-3,ASSHGGGNQPQH
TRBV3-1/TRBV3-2,ASSQGQRWS
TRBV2,ASMRERNNEQF
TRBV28,ASSFHSNEQF
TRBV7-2,ASSFGGGQPQH
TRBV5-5,ASSHGQTGELF
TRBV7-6,ASSLAGYSGSWYEQY
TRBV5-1,ASSEGTGTGANVLT
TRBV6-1,ASSEGTLYYGYT
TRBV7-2,ASSLNGYEQY
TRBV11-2,ASSSGQVGTYEQY
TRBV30,AWTPRTSGGRYEQY
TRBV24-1,ATSDSGLAGGRWGNEQF
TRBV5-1,ASSLINGETQY
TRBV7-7,ASSMGTSGSIETQY
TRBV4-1,ASSQVVLLNEQF
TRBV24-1,ATSDLSPNEQF
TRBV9,ASSGMIGTGELF
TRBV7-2,ASSLEQGESYGYT
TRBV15,ATSRDRFGYT
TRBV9,ASSPVGSPDTQY
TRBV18,ASSQTWTGDTEAF
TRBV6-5,ASSLGTHYNEQF
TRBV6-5,ASTYLGGNTEAF
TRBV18,ASSPPGTLRAYEQY
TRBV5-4,ASSLASKGNYGYT
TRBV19,ASMWASGGPPGELF
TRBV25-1,ASSSAPGSGQGSLEQF
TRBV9,ASSVAGTGGEQY
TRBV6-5,ASRPTGGSTEAF
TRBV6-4,ASDDRGVGLGVGELF
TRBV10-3,AIGGSGGGTEAF
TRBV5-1,ASSLIAGGTGELF
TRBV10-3,AIRRTGTAVTEAF